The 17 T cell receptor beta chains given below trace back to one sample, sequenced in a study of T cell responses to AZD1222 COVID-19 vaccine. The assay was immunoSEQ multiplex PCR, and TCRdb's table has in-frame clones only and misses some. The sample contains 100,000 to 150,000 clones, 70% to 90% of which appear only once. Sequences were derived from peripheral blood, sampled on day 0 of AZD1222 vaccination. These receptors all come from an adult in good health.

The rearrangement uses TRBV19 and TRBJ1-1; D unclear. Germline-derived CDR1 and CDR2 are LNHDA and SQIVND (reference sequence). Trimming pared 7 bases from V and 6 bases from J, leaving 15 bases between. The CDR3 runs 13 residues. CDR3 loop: CASKWRLEAEAFF. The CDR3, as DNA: TGTGCCAGTAAATGGCGGCTCGAGGCTGAAGCTTTCTTT.

CDR3 bases: TGTGCCAGCAGCGTAGAGGTCGGGAGGGGGGATGAGCAGTTCTTC. Translation: CASSVEVGRGDEQFF. The gene calls are TRBV9 and TRBJ2-1, with 8 bases fitting TRBD2. J gave up 8 bases and V 0 bases, and 7 bases lay outside the gene matches. The CDR3 covers 15 residues. Germline V gene lookup returns CDR1 SGDLS and CDR2 YYNGEE.

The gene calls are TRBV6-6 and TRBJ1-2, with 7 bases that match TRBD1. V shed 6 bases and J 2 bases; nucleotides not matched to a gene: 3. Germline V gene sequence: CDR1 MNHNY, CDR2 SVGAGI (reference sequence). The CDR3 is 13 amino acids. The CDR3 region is CASRIQGNYGYTF. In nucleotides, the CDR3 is TGTGCCAGCAGGATACAGGGGAACTATGGCTACACCTTC.

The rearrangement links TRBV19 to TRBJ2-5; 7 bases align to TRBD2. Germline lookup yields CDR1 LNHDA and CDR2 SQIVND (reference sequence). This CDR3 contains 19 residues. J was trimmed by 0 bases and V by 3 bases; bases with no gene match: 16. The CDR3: CASSIYPSMGEGNQETQYF. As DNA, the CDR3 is TGTGCCAGTAGTATTTACCCGTCTATGGGGGAGGGCAACCAAGAGACCCAGTACTTC.

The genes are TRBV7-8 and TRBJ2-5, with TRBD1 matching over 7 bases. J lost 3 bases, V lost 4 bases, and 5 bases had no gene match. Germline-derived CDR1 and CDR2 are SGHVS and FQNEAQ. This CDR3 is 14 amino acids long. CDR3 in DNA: TGTGCCAGCAGCTGGGGGACAGTTAAAGAGACCCAGTACTTC. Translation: CASSWGTVKETQYF.

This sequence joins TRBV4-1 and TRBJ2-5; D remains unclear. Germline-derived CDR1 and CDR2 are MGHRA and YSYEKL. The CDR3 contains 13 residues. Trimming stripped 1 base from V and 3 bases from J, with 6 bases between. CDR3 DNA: TGCGCCAGCAGCCAAGTCGTAGAAGAGACCCAGTACTTC. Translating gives CASSQVVEETQYF.

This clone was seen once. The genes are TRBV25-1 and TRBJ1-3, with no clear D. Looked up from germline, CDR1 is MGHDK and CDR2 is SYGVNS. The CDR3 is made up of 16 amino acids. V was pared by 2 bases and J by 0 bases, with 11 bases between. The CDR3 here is CASSEIGSRSGNTIYF. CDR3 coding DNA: TGTGCCAGCAGTGAAATTGGCAGCCGCTCTGGAAACACCATATATTTT. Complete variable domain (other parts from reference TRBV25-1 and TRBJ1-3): EADIYQTPRYLVIGTGKKITLECSQTMGHDKMYWYQQDPGMELHLIHYSYGVNSTEKGDLSSESTVSRIRTEHFPLTLESARPSHTSQYLCASSEIGSRSGNTIYFGEGSWLTVV.

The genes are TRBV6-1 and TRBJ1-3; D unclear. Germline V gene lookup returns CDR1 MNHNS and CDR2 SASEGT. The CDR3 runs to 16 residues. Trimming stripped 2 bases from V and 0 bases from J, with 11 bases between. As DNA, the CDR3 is TGTGCCAGCAGTGAAATCGGAGCAGGCTCTGGAAACACCATATATTTT. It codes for CASSEIGAGSGNTIYF.

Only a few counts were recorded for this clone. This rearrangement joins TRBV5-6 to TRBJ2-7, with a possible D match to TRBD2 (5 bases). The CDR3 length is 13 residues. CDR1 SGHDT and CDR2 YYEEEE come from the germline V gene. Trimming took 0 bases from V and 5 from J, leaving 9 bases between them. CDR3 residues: CASSLGTADEQYF. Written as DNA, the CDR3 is TGTGCCAGCAGCTTGGGGACTGCCGACGAGCAGTACTTC.

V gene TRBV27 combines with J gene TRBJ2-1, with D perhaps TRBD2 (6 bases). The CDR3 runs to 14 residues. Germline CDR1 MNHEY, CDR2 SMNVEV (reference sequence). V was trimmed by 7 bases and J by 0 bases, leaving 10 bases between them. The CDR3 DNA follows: TGTGCCAGCAATTACGGGAGCTCCTACAATGAGCAGTTCTTC. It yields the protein CASNYGSSYNEQFF.

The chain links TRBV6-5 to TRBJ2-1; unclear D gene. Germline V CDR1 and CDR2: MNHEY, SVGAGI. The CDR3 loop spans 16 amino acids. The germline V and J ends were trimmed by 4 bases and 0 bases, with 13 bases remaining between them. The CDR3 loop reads CASSSTGSSSYNEQFF. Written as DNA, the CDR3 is TGTGCCAGCAGTTCGACCGGGTCCAGCTCCTACAATGAGCAGTTCTTC.

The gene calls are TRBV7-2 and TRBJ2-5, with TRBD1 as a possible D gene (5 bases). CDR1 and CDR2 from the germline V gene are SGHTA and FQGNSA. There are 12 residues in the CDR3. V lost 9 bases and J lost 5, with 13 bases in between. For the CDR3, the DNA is TGTGCCAGTGGGGCAGGGTGGGAGACCCAGTACTTC. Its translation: CASGAGWETQYF.

The CDR3 loop reads CASSYSDRGPSNTEAFF. CDR3 coding DNA: TGTGCCAGCAGTTATTCAGACAGGGGGCCATCTAACACTGAAGCTTTCTTT. The V gene is TRBV6-2 or TRBV6-3, the J gene TRBJ1-1, with 10 bases matching TRBD1. This CDR3 has 17 residues. Germline lookup yields CDR1 MNHEY and CDR2 SVGEGT. V trimming: 3 bases; J trimming: 2 bases; junction bases outside the gene matches: 9.

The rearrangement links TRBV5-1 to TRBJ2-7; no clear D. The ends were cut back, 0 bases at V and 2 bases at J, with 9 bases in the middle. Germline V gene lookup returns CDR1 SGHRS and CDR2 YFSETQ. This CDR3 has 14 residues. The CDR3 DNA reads TGCGCCAGCAGCTTGGGTCTGATCCCCTACGAGCAGTACTTC. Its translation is CASSLGLIPYEQYF.

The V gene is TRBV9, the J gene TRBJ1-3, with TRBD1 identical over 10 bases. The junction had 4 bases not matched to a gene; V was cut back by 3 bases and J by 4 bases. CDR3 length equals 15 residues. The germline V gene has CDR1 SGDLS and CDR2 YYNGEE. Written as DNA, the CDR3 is TGTGCCAGCAGCGAAGGGACAGGGGCCGGAAACACCATATATTTT. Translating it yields CASSEGTGAGNTIYF.

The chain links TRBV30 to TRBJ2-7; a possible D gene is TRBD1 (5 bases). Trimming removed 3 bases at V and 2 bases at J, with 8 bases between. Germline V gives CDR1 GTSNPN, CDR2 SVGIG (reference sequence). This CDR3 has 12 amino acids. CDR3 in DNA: TGTGCCTGGAGCAGGGCAGCCTACGAGCAGTACTTC. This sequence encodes CAWSRAAYEQYF.

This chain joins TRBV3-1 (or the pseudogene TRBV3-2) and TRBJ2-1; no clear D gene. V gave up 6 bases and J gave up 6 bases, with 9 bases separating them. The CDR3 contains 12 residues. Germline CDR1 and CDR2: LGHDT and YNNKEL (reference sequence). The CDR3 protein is CASRKNPNEQFF. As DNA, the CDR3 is TGTGCCAGCAGGAAGAATCCCAATGAGCAGTTCTTC.